This TCR beta chain comes out of a study of technical replicates of blood from several donors. Trimming removed 1 base at V and 5 bases at J, with 13 bases between. The CDR3 has 15 residues. Germline-derived CDR1 and CDR2 are SGHRS and YFSETQ. Generated by immunoSEQ multiplex PCR, the TCRdb table keeps only in-frame clones and is missing some. Of about 94,000 clones in the sample, approximately 94% were seen once. The sequence came from a human donor in good health. The chain employs TRBV5-1 and TRBJ2-4; a possible D gene is TRBD1 (6 bases). Sequencing was performed on T cells isolated from PBMCs. The CDR3 coding sequence is TGCGCCAGCAGCTTGAGCCCAGGGGCTCAAAACATTCAGTACTTC. Translated, it gives CASSLSPGAQNIQYF.